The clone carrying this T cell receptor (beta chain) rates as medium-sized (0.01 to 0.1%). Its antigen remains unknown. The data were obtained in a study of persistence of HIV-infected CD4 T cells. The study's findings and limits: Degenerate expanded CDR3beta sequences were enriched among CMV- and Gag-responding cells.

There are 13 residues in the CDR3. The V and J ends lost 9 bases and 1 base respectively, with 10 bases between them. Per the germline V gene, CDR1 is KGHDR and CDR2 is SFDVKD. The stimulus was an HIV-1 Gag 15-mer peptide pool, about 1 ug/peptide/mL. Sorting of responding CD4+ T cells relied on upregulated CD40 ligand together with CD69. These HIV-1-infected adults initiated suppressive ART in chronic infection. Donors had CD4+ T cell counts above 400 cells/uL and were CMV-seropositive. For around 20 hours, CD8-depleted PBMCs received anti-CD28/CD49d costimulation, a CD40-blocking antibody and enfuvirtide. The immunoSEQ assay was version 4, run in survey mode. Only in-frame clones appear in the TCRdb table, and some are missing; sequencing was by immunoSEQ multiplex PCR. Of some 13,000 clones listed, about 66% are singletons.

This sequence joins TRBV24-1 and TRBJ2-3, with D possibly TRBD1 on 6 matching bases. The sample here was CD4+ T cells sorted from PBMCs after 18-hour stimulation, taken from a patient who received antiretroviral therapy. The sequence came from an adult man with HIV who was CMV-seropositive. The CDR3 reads CATQGRGTDTQYF. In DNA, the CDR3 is TGTGCCACCCAGGGGCGCGGCACAGATACGCAGTATTTT.